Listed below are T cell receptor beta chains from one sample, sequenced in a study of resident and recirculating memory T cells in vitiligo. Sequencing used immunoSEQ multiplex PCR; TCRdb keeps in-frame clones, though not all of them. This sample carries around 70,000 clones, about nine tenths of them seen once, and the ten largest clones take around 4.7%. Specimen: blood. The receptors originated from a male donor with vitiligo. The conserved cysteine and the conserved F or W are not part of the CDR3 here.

CDR3: ASSQGSGVGEQY; length: 12; J: TRBJ2-7; V: TRBV4-3
CDR3: ASSWGGANTGELF; length: 13; J: TRBJ2-2; V: TRBV27
CDR3: ASSLRYLRDNSNQPQH; length: 16; J: TRBJ1-5; V: TRBV28
CDR3: ASSRNTGQGAGYT; length: 13; J: TRBJ1-2; V: TRBV27
CDR3: ASRGQGAQETQY; length: 12; J: TRBJ2-5; V: TRBV6-1
CDR3: ASSLAELAGLRGEQF; length: 15; J: TRBJ2-1; V: TRBV5-1
CDR3: ARQGQINYGYT; length: 11; J: TRBJ1-2; V: TRBV19
CDR3: ASSDQSGGAYEQY; length: 13; J: TRBJ2-7; V: TRBV6-1
CDR3: ASSPGRGGTDTQY; length: 13; J: TRBJ2-3; V: TRBV18
CDR3: AISGGQSSGNTIY; length: 13; J: TRBJ1-3; V: TRBV10-3
CDR3: ASRTDGTDTQY; length: 11; J: TRBJ2-3; V: TRBV5-1
CDR3: ASGLGGADTQY; length: 11; J: TRBJ2-3; V: TRBV12-5
CDR3: ASSQGGTSSSPLH; length: 13; J: TRBJ1-6; V: TRBV4-2
CDR3: ASSSGLAGAYEQY; length: 13; J: TRBJ2-7; V: TRBV7-2
CDR3: ASSQPRGGTDTQY; length: 13; J: TRBJ2-3; V: TRBV4-1
CDR3: ASYKPGQMNSPLH; length: 13; J: TRBJ1-6; V: TRBV6-6
CDR3: ASSQGNYGYT; length: 10; J: TRBJ1-2; V: TRBV6-5
CDR3: SVGYRGGRNEQF; length: 12; J: TRBJ2-1; V: TRBV29-1
CDR3: ASTWGDSNQPQH; length: 12; J: TRBJ1-5; V: TRBV6-6
CDR3: AWSSSGVPEGYT; length: 12; J: TRBJ1-2; V: TRBV30
CDR3: ASSEALIGARAF; length: 12; J: TRBJ1-1; V: TRBV2
CDR3: ASSQGQASYEQY; length: 12; J: TRBJ2-7; V: TRBV18
CDR3: ASSQSPDTEAF; length: 11; J: TRBJ1-1; V: TRBV28
CDR3: AAGATNEKLF; length: 10; J: TRBJ1-4; V: TRBV6-5
CDR3: ASSEDRVNYFDSGNTIY; length: 17; J: TRBJ1-3; V: TRBV2
CDR3: ASSLSGYSNQPQH; length: 13; J: TRBJ1-5; V: TRBV27